This entry lists 23 T cell receptor beta chains sequenced from one sample in a study of shared clonotypes between healthy human individuals. Profiled with immunoSEQ multiplex PCR; TCRdb holds only in-frame clones, not every one. The table lists some 500,000 clones, almost 97% of them singletons, with roughly 0.06% in the top ten. The sample taken for sequencing was naive CD4+ T cells sorted from blood. Sample subset: CD45RA+ positively selected. The receptors come from a woman in her thirties in good health.

This clone appeared a single time. The V and J genes are TRBV5-1 and TRBJ2-2, with D unresolved. This CDR3 comprises 17 residues. The V and J ends lost 1 base and 4 bases respectively, with 17 bases between them. Per the germline V gene, CDR1 is SGHRS and CDR2 is YFSETQ. The CDR3 loop reads CASSLFDPALSTGELFF. The CDR3 DNA reads TGCGCCAGCAGCTTGTTTGACCCAGCCCTTAGCACCGGGGAGCTGTTTTTT.

This chain connects TRBV28 to TRBJ1-3; D gene unclear. The ends were cut back, 5 bases at V and 0 bases at J, with 11 bases in the middle. The CDR3 is 15 amino acids. CDR1 is MDHEN and CDR2 is SYDVKM in the germline V gene. The CDR3, as DNA: TGTGCCAGCAGTCGGACGGTCGGCTCTGGAAACACCATATATTTT. The encoded protein is CASSRTVGSGNTIYF.

The V and J genes are TRBV11-2 and TRBJ2-1, with 8 bases fitting TRBD2. This CDR3 spans 13 amino acids. Germline-derived CDR1 and CDR2 are SGHAT and FQNNGV. The V gene end was trimmed by 5 bases and the J gene end by 16 bases; junction bases not matched to a gene: 13. CDR3 in DNA: TGTGCCAGCAGCCAACTAGCGGCCCCAAGATGTTTCTTC. It is translated as CASSQLAAPRCFF. Drawing the rest from reference TRBV11-2 and TRBJ2-1, the complete variable domain is EAGVAQSPRYKIIEKRQSVAFWCNPISGHATLYWYQQILGQGPKLLIQFQNNGVVDDSQLPKDRFSAERLKGVDSTLKIQPAKLEDSAVYLCASSQLAAPRCFFGPGTRLTVL.

V gene TRBV11-2 combines with J gene TRBJ2-1; 9 bases map to TRBD2. V was clipped by 7 bases and J by 1 base; unmatched bases: 17. The CDR3 spans 19 residues. CDR1 and CDR2 (germline): SGHAT, FQNNGV. This chain's CDR3 is CASNPGLAGSSGSYNEQFF. CDR3 DNA sequence: TGTGCCAGCAACCCAGGGCTAGCGGGATCTAGTGGATCCTACAATGAGCAGTTCTTC.

The chain has TRBV4-1 and TRBJ2-5; D is perhaps TRBD1 or TRBD2 (5 bases each). Trimming left V 1 base short and J 3 bases short, with 18 bases between. CDR1 and CDR2 from the germline V gene are MGHRA and YSYEKL. The CDR3 length is 17 residues. CDR3 sequence (DNA): TGCGCCAGCAGCCAAGTTTCTCTCGGGGCGGTGAAAGAGACCCAGTACTTC. The encoded protein is CASSQVSLGAVKETQYF.

This clone is a singleton in its sample. The rearrangement links TRBV11-2 to TRBJ2-7; D is possibly TRBD2 (6 bases). V was trimmed by 3 bases and J by 5 bases, leaving 11 bases between them. Germline CDR1 and CDR2: SGHAT and FQNNGV. The CDR3 sequence is 13 residues long. The chain's CDR3 is CASSFGTLDEQYF. DNA for the CDR3: TGTGCCAGCAGCTTTGGGACTCTCGACGAGCAGTACTTC.

The chain employs TRBV19 and TRBJ1-5, with 12 bases that match TRBD1. CDR3 length: 19 amino acids. The germline V gene encodes CDR1 LNHDA and CDR2 SQIVND (reference sequence). Trimming cost V 5 bases and J 2 bases; bases outside gene matches: 13. The chain's CDR3 is CASSSIRDRGRLGNQPQHF. In DNA form, the CDR3 reads TGTGCCAGTAGTTCCATCCGGGACAGGGGGCGCTTGGGCAATCAGCCCCAGCATTTT.

The V and J genes are TRBV2 and TRBJ2-3; D gene uncertain. Germline-derived CDR1 and CDR2 are SNHLY and FYNNEI. CDR3 length: 12 amino acids. V dropped 5 bases and J dropped 1 base, with 4 bases sitting between them. DNA of the CDR3: TGTGCCAGCAGTCCCCGCACAGATACGCAGTATTTT. This gives the protein CASSPRTDTQYF. The entire variable domain, with the rest obtained from reference TRBV2 and TRBJ2-3, is as follows: EPEVTQTPSHQVTQMGQEVILRCVPISNHLYFYWYRQILGQKVEFLVSFYNNEISEKSEIFDDQFSVERPDGSNFTLKIRSTKLEDSAMYFCASSPRTDTQYFGPGTRLTVL.

The rearrangement joins TRBV18 to TRBJ2-2, with D perhaps being TRBD1 or TRBD2 (5 bases each). Germline V lookup: CDR1 KGHSH, CDR2 LQKENI. The CDR3 has 15 residues. Trimming left V 3 bases short and J 6 bases short, with 14 bases between. The CDR3 DNA sequence: TGTGCCAGCTCACCCCTGGGGGTGAGCGCCGGGGAGCTGTTTTTT. Its protein product is CASSPLGVSAGELFF.

J is TRBJ2-1 and V is TRBV4-2; no clear D gene. The CDR3 consists of 13 residues. V was pared by 3 bases and J by 6 bases, with 9 bases between. Germline values: CDR1 LGHNA, CDR2 YNFKEQ. The DNA of the CDR3 is TGTGCCAGCAGCCATACAGCGTCCAATGAGCAGTTCTTC. Translated: CASSHTASNEQFF.

The chain couples TRBV28 to TRBJ2-3; TRBD2 aligns across 11 bases. CDR1 and CDR2 (germline): MDHEN, SYDVKM. V trimming: 6 bases; J trimming: 4 bases; junction bases outside the gene matches: 9. The CDR3 has 16 residues. CDR3 bases: TGTGCCAGCAGACCGCACCCTAGCGGGAGGCCAGATACGCAGTATTTT. Translated, it gives CASRPHPSGRPDTQYF.

The chain carries TRBV10-3 and TRBJ1-5, with D maybe TRBD1 (6 bases). The length of the CDR3 is 14 residues. Germline CDR1 reads ENHRY; CDR2 reads SYGVKD. The germline V and J ends were trimmed by 4 bases and 5 bases, with 12 bases remaining between them. The chain's CDR3 is CAISVTGLDQPQHF. CDR3 bases: TGTGCCATCAGTGTAACAGGGCTGGATCAGCCCCAGCATTTT.

This clone was detected only once. The chain joins TRBV11-2 to TRBJ2-1; TRBD2 is a possible D gene (5 bases). This CDR3 has 12 amino acids. Deletions cut 5 bases from V and 6 bases from J, with 8 bases between. The germline V gene encodes CDR1 SGHAT and CDR2 FQNNGV. The chain's CDR3 is CASSPGINEQFF. The CDR3 region has the DNA TGTGCCAGCAGCCCGGGGATCAATGAGCAGTTCTTC.

The V gene is TRBV18, the J gene TRBJ1-1, with D tentatively TRBD1 (6 bases). The CDR3 runs 14 residues. V lost 8 bases to trimming and J lost 0 bases, with 13 bases between them. In germline, CDR1 is KGHSH, CDR2 LQKENI. The CDR3 DNA sequence: TGTGCCAGCCTCGGGGGCAACATGAACACTGAAGCTTTCTTT. Its translation is CASLGGNMNTEAFF.

V gene TRBV2 combines with J gene TRBJ1-1, with 9 nucleotides matching TRBD1. The CDR3 is made up of 14 amino acids. The germline gives CDR1 SNHLY, CDR2 FYNNEI. V lost 10 bases, J lost 7 bases, and 13 bases stayed unmatched. The CDR3 loop reads CAKSTGTGRVEAFF. Here the CDR3 DNA reads TGTGCCAAATCAACCGGGACAGGGAGGGTTGAAGCTTTCTTT.

This clone was seen once. The chain has TRBV28 and TRBJ1-1; no firm D call. From germline, CDR1 is MDHEN and CDR2 SYDVKM. The CDR3 extends over 14 amino acids. V was clipped by 2 bases and J by 3 bases, with 10 bases between them. Here the CDR3 reads CASSLISRHTEAFF. As DNA, the CDR3 is TGTGCCAGCAGTTTAATTTCGCGGCACACTGAAGCTTTCTTT.

This sequence joins TRBV6-1 and TRBJ2-1; D not certain. Germline CDR1 and CDR2: MNHNS and SASEGT. The CDR3 extends over 16 amino acids. V was pared by 2 bases and J by 0 bases, with 11 bases between. CDR3 bases: TGTGCCAGCAGTGAATTAAACCTAATCTCCTACAATGAGCAGTTCTTC. It is translated as CASSELNLISYNEQFF.

V usage is TRBV28 and J usage is TRBJ1-2; weak D call: TRBD1 (5 bases). The V end lost 3 bases, the J end lost 3 bases, and 17 bases lay between the germline ends. Germline loops: CDR1 MDHEN, CDR2 SYDVKM. This CDR3 comprises 16 residues. The CDR3 DNA reads as TGTGCCAGCAGTTTCGGTCTCAGGGCGGTAGACTATGGCTACACCTTC. Protein product: CASSFGLRAVDYGYTF.

This clone was seen a handful of times. V usage is TRBV7-3 and J usage is TRBJ2-2; D is undetermined. This CDR3 has 12 amino acids. V lost 2 bases, J lost 9 bases, and 7 bases lay in between. Germline V gives CDR1 SGHTA, CDR2 FQGTGA. The CDR3 DNA sequence: TGTGCCAGCAGCTTACTTGGGCGGGAGCTGTTTTTT. Residues: CASSLLGRELFF.

This clone was recorded once. The V call is TRBV9, the J call TRBJ2-7; 8 bases are shared with TRBD1. The CDR3 runs 15 residues. V was pared by 0 bases and J by 6 bases, with 8 bases of the junction left unmatched. Germline loops: CDR1 SGDLS, CDR2 YYNGEE. The CDR3 region is CASSVAGQGFSEQYF. In nucleotides, the CDR3 is TGTGCCAGCAGCGTAGCTGGACAGGGATTCTCCGAGCAGTACTTC. Based on the CDR3 plus reference TRBV9 and TRBJ2-7, the full variable domain is DSGVTQTPKHLITATGQRVTLRCSPRSGDLSVYWYQQSLDQGLQFLIQYYNGEERAKGNILERFSAQQFPDLHSELNLSSLELGDSALYFCASSVAGQGFSEQYFGPGTRLTVT.

The J gene is TRBJ2-7, the V gene TRBV18; the match to TRBD2 covers 7 bases. This CDR3 is built from 14 residues. With 0 bases clipped from V and 2 bases from J, the junction kept 1 base outside the gene matches. Germline V lookup: CDR1 KGHSH, CDR2 LQKENI. The CDR3 here is CASSPPLAAYEQYF. CDR3 in DNA: TGTGCCAGCTCACCACCGCTAGCGGCCTACGAGCAGTACTTC.

The CDR3 bases are TGTGCCAGTAGTATAGATCAGGGACAGGGGGCTAATGAGCAGTTCTTC. It codes for CASSIDQGQGANEQFF. The V gene is TRBV19, the J gene TRBJ2-1, with TRBD1 matching over 12 bases. After removal of 0 bases from V and 7 bases from J, the junction contained 4 bases not matched to a gene. This CDR3 spans 16 amino acids. Germline loops: CDR1 LNHDA, CDR2 SQIVND (reference sequence). Together with reference TRBV19 and TRBJ2-1, the CDR3 gives the full variable domain: DGGITQSPKYLFRKEGQNVTLSCEQNLNHDAMYWYRQDPGQGLRLIYYSQIVNDFQKGDIAEGYSVSREKKESFPLTVTSAQKNPTAFYLCASSIDQGQGANEQFFGPGTRLTVL.

This clone was picked up one time. V gene TRBV28 combines with J gene TRBJ1-5; D gene ambiguous. Per the germline V gene, CDR1 is MDHEN and CDR2 is SYDVKM. CDR3 length: 16 residues. Trimming left V 3 bases short and J 7 bases short, with 19 bases between. CDR3 nucleotides: TGTGCCAGCAGTTTTTTAAAGGGCGTAAAGTCCCAGCCCCAGCATTTT. This sequence encodes CASSFLKGVKSQPQHF.